The 22 T cell receptor beta chains given below trace back to one sample, sequenced in a study of T cell repertoires in cytomegalovirus infection. TCRdb fed the reads into MiXCR, producing one record per CDR3 protein. The table lists about a million distinct CDR3 sequences, roughly 30% of them singletons, with around an eighth in the top ten. Their antigen targets remain unknown. The input for sequencing was cultured CD8+ T cells from PBMCs, taken from culture after CMV antigen stimulation. The source is a human donor in good health (CMV status not recorded). Some clones in this sample may be carry-over from other donors' samples.

This chain links TRBV20-1 with TRBJ1-2; no clear D gene. The CDR3 consists of 8 residues. CDR1 DFQATT and CDR2 SNEGSKA come from the germline V gene (reference sequence). Trimming removed 6 bases from V and 7 bases from J, with 3 bases in between. CDR3 coding DNA: TGCAGTGCAATTGGCTACACCTTC. Residues: CSAIGYTF.

The chain uses TRBV6-6 and TRBJ1-2; possibly TRBD1 for D (6 bases). Trimming pared 0 bases from V and 3 bases from J, leaving 17 bases between. Germline CDR1 reads MNHNY; CDR2 reads SVGAGI (reference sequence). The CDR3 extends over 17 amino acids. CDR3 bases: TGTGCCAGCAGTTACTCGGGGGGGGGCGTGGATGACTATGGCTACACCTTC. It codes for CASSYSGGGVDDYGYTF.

In this sample, this clonotype turned up many times. The chain is built from TRBV11-1 and TRBJ1-1; 8 bases map to TRBD1. J gave up 1 base and V 5 bases, and 12 bases lay outside the gene matches. The CDR3 totals 17 residues. CDR1 and CDR2 (germline): SGHAT, FQDESV (reference sequence). The CDR3 nucleotides read TGTGCCAGCAGCCAAGCCTTCAGGGGGCCGGGGAACACTGAAGCTTTCTTT. Amino acid sequence: CASSQAFRGPGNTEAFF.

This clonotype has a handful of counts. CDR3: CASSQDPPSAATETQYF. The CDR3 DNA reads as TGTGCCAGCAGCCAAGATCCTCCTAGCGCAGCGACAGAGACCCAGTACTTC. The chain couples TRBV4-2 to TRBJ2-5; tentatively, D is TRBD2 (6 bases). The CDR3 totals 17 residues. Germline-derived CDR1 and CDR2 are LGHNA and YNFKEQ. V dropped 0 bases and J dropped 4 bases, with 18 bases sitting between them.

The J gene is TRBJ2-7, the V gene TRBV27, with 8 bases matching TRBD1. Germline V CDR1 and CDR2: MNHEY, SMNVEV (reference sequence). This CDR3 spans 13 amino acids. After removal of 4 bases from V and 5 bases from J, the junction contained 4 bases not matched to a gene. The CDR3, as DNA: TGTGCCAGCAGTTCCAGGGGGCGAAACGAGCAGTACGTC. It encodes CASSSRGRNEQYV.

The CDR3 DNA sequence: TGTGCCAGCAGCGTAGCTCAGGCGGGGGGGCCGAATACGCAGTATTTT. Its protein is CASSVAQAGGPNTQYF. The chain uses TRBV9 and TRBJ2-3, with TRBD2 matching 9 bases. The CDR3 is 16 amino acids. With V trimmed by 0 bases and J by 7 bases, 9 bases remained unmatched. Germline CDR1 is SGDLS and CDR2 is YYNGEE.

The CDR3 spells CASSYTEFSGNTIYF. The CDR3 nucleotides read TGTGCCAGCAGTTACACGGAGTTCTCTGGAAACACCATATATTTT. The V gene is TRBV6-5, the J gene TRBJ1-3; D not resolved. Germline values: CDR1 MNHEY, CDR2 SVGAGI. Trimming stripped 2 bases from V and 0 bases from J, with 8 bases between. The CDR3 loop spans 15 amino acids.

This clonotype was detected only a few times. The chain recombines TRBV24-1 with TRBJ2-2; D not resolved. V was shortened by 0 bases and J by 7 bases, with 11 bases between the two germline ends. The CDR3 totals 15 residues. Looked up from germline, CDR1 is KGHDR and CDR2 is SFDVKD. This CDR3 reads CATSDLRDDFGELFF. The CDR3 DNA sequence: TGTGCCACCAGTGATTTGCGAGACGACTTCGGGGAGCTGTTTTTT.

The V gene is TRBV4-3, the J gene TRBJ2-1; 9 nucleotides match TRBD2. The CDR3 extends over 17 amino acids. Germline V gene sequence: CDR1 LGHNA, CDR2 YSLEER. The ends lost 4 bases at V and 7 bases at J; junction bases unmatched: 14. The CDR3 DNA follows: TGCGCCAGCAGCCTTACGGGTAGCGGGGGAAAGGATAATGAGCAGTTCTTC. This encodes CASSLTGSGGKDNEQFF.

This clonotype was observed at least ten times. CDR3 sequence (DNA): TGTGCCAGCAGCCCCCCTGAGGGGGAAGAGACCCAGTACTTC. It encodes CASSPPEGEETQYF. The genes are TRBV7-9 and TRBJ2-5; D might be TRBD1 (6 bases). Trimming left V 5 bases short and J 3 bases short, with 13 bases between. Germline CDR1 is SEHNR and CDR2 is FQNEAQ (reference sequence). The CDR3 extends over 14 amino acids.

The chain recombines TRBV19 with TRBJ1-6; TRBD1 might be the D (6 bases). The CDR3 has 16 amino acids. Trimming cost V 3 bases and J 6 bases, with 15 bases left between them. Germline V lookup: CDR1 LNHDA, CDR2 SQIVND (reference sequence). DNA for the CDR3: TGTGCCAGTAGTATCCCCCGACAGGATGGTAATTCACCCCTCCACTTT. Residues: CASSIPRQDGNSPLHF.

This chain uses TRBV6-5 with TRBJ2-1; 7 bases fit TRBD1. With V trimmed by 2 bases and J by 8 bases, 3 bases remained unmatched. The CDR3 is 13 amino acids. The germline CDR1 and CDR2 sequences are MNHEY and SVGAGI. The CDR3 protein is CASSYQTGYEQFF. DNA of the CDR3: TGTGCCAGCAGTTACCAGACAGGGTATGAGCAGTTCTTC.

V and J are TRBV12-3 or TRBV12-4 and TRBJ2-2, with a possible D match to TRBD1 (6 bases). The CDR3 totals 13 residues. Trimming left V 9 bases short and J 6 bases short, with 14 bases between. CDR3: CASSQGIPGELFF. CDR3 sequence (DNA): TGTGCCAGTTCCCAGGGGATCCCCGGGGAGCTGTTTTTT.

The chain recombines TRBV6-2 or TRBV6-3 with TRBJ1-2; 12 nucleotides agree with TRBD1. J was trimmed by 7 bases and V by 4 bases; bases with no gene match: 7. CDR3 length equals 15 residues. Germline V lookup: CDR1 MNHEY, CDR2 SVGEGT. The CDR3 region is CASSSRDRGRLGYTF. CDR3 in DNA: TGTGCCAGCAGTTCCCGGGACAGGGGGCGACTTGGCTACACCTTC.

The chain carries TRBV29-1 and TRBJ2-7, with a possible D match to TRBD1 (5 bases). V dropped 0 bases and J dropped 1 base, with 16 bases sitting between them. This CDR3 is built from 16 residues. CDR1 is SQVTM, CDR2 ANQGSEA, per germline. CDR3: CSVEDPRGRESYEQYF. DNA of the CDR3: TGCAGCGTTGAAGATCCTAGGGGCAGGGAATCCTACGAGCAGTACTTC.

V is TRBV7-6 and J is TRBJ1-5, with no clear D. Trimming stripped 0 bases from V and 3 bases from J, with 9 bases between. Germline-derived CDR1 and CDR2 are SGHVS and FNYEAQ. The CDR3 sequence is 15 residues long. The CDR3 here is CASSLAIGFNQPQHF. The CDR3 bases are TGTGCCAGCAGCTTAGCGATCGGGTTCAATCAGCCCCAGCATTTT.

A few counts support this clonotype. The V call is TRBV10-3, the J call TRBJ1-1, with D hard to call. V was pared by 6 bases and J by 1 base, with 9 bases between. There are 13 residues in the CDR3. Germline CDR1 and CDR2: ENHRY and SYGVKD. Here the CDR3 DNA reads TGTGCCATCAGGCGGAGTACGAACACTGAAGCTTTCTTT. Amino acid sequence: CAIRRSTNTEAFF.

This clonotype has only a few counts. The rearrangement links TRBV11-2 to TRBJ1-5; no firm D call. Germline CDR1 reads SGHAT; CDR2 reads FQNNGV. V was pared by 3 bases and J by 4 bases, with 10 bases between. This CDR3 region has 14 residues. For the CDR3, the DNA is TGTGCCAGCAGCTTCTGGGGAGATAATCAGCCCCAGCATTTT. Its translation: CASSFWGDNQPQHF.

A word on this clonotype: At one of its ends the junction is not consistent with the germline gene, which may arise from a read error. This chain links TRBV19 with TRBJ1-1; perhaps TRBD1 as D (6 bases). Germline assignment: CDR1 LNHDA and CDR2 SQIVND (reference sequence). The CDR3 length is 18 residues. DNA of the CDR3: TGTGTCAGTAGTATGAATCGGAGAGACACGGGGGCCAACACTGAAGCTTTCTTT. Amino acid sequence: CVSSMNRRDTGANTEAFF. Supplemented by reference TRBV19 and TRBJ1-1, the full variable domain reads DGGITQSPKYLFRKEGQNVTLSCEQNLNHDAMYWYRQDPGQGLRLIYYSQIVNDFQKGDIAEGYSVSREKKESFPLTVTSAQKNPTAFYLCVSSMNRRDTGANTEAFFGQGTRLTVV.

V gene TRBV7-4 combines with J gene TRBJ2-7; the D call may be TRBD1 or TRBD2 (6 bases each). The CDR3 spans 13 residues. Germline V gene data show CDR1 as SGHVT and CDR2 as SQSDAQ. CDR3 sequence: CANSFTGGDEQYV. CDR3 bases: TGTGCCAACAGCTTTACCGGGGGCGACGAGCAGTACGTC.

This clonotype was seen a handful of times. The rearrangement joins TRBV7-6 to TRBJ2-1, with TRBD1 matching 10 bases. Trimming removed 5 bases from V and 8 bases from J; junction bases left unmatched: 9. The germline V gene has CDR1 SGHVS and CDR2 FNYEAQ. This CDR3 spans 15 amino acids. CDR3 in amino acids: CASSPRQGAPDEQFF. In nucleotides, the CDR3 is TGTGCCAGCAGCCCCCGACAGGGGGCGCCCGATGAGCAGTTCTTC. The variable domain in full, completed from reference TRBV7-6 and TRBJ2-1, reads GAGVSQSPRYKVTKRGQDVALRCDPISGHVSLYWYRQALGQGPEFLTYFNYEAQQDKSGLPNDRFSAERPEGSISTLTIQRTEQRDSAMYRCASSPRQGAPDEQFFGPGTRLTVL.

The rearrangement uses TRBV19 and TRBJ1-1; D ambiguous. V was cut by 1 base and J by 7 bases, with 7 bases left in between. The CDR3 is made up of 12 amino acids. CDR1 LNHDA and CDR2 SQIVND come from the germline V gene (reference sequence). The CDR3 protein is CASSIGYLEAFF. The CDR3 nucleotides read TGTGCCAGTAGTATAGGTTACCTTGAAGCTTTCTTT.